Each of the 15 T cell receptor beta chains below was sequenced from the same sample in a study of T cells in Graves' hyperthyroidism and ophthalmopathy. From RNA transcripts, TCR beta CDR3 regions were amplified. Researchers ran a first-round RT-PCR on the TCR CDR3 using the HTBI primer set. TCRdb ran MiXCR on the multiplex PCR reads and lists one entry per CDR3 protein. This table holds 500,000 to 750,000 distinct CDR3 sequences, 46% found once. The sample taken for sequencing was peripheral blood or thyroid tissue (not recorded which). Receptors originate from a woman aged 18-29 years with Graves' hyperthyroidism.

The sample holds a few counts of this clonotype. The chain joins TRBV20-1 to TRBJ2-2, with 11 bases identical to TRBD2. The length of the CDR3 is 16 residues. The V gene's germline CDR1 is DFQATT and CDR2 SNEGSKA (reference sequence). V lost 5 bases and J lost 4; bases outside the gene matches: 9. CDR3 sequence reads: CSASIAGGPVTGELFF. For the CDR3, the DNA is TGCAGTGCTTCCATAGCGGGAGGGCCGGTCACCGGGGAGCTGTTTTTT.

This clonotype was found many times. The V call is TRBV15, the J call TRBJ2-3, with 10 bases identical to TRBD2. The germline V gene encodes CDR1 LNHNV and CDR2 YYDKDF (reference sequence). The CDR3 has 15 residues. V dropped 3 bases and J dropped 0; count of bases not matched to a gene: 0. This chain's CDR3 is CATSRTSGSTDTQYF. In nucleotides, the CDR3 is TGTGCCACCAGCAGGACTAGCGGGAGCACAGATACGCAGTATTTT.

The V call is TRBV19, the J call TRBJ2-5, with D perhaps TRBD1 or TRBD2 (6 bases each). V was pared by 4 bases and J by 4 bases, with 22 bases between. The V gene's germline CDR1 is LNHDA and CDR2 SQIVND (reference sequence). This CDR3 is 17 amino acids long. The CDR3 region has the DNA TGTGCCAGTAGTACCGGAGGGGGAAGGGAGTTCGGAGAGACCCAGTACTTC. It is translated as CASSTGGGREFGETQYF.

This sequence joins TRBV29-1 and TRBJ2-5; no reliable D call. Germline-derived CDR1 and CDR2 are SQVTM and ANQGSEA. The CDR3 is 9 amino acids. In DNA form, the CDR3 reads TGCAGTTTAGGGCGGACCCAGTACTTC. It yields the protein CSLGRTQYF.

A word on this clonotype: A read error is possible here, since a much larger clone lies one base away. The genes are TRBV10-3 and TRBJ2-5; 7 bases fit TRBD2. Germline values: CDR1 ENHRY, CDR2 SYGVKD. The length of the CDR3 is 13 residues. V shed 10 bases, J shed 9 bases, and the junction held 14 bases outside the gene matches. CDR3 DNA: TGTGCCAGCTGGAGTAGCGGGTCGGATTCCCAGTACTTC. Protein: CASWSSGSDSQYF.

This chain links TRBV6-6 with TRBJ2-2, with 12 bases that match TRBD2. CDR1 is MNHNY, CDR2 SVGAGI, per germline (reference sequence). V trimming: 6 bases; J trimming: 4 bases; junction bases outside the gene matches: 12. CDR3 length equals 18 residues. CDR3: CASRTSGSFFGGTGELFF. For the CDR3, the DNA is TGTGCCAGCAGGACTAGCGGGAGTTTCTTCGGGGGCACCGGGGAGCTGTTTTTT.

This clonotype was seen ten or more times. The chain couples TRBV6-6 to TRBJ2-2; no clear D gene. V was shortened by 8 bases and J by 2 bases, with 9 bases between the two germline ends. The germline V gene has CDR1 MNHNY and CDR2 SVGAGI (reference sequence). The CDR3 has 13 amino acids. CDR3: CASSAPNTGELFF. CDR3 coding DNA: TGTGCCAGCTCTGCGCCTAACACCGGGGAGCTGTTTTTT.

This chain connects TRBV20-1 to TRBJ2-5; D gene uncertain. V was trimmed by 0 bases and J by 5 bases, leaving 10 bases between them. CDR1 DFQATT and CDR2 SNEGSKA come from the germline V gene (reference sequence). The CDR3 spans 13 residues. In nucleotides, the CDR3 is TGCAGTGCTAGAGATGAAGGCAGGGAGACCCAGTACTTC. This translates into CSARDEGRETQYF.

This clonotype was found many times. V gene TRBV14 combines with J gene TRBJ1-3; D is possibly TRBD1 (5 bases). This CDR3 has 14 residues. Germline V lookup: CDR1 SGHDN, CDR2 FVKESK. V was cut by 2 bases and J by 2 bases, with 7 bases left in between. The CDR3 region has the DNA TGTGCCAGCAGCCAATGGGGGACTGGAAACACCATATATTTT. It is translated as CASSQWGTGNTIYF. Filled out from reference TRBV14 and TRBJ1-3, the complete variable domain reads EAGVTQFPSHSVIEKGQTVTLRCDPISGHDNLYWYRRVMGKEIKFLLHFVKESKQDESGMPNNRFLAERTGGTYSTLKVQPAELEDSGVYFCASSQWGTGNTIYFGEGSWLTVV.

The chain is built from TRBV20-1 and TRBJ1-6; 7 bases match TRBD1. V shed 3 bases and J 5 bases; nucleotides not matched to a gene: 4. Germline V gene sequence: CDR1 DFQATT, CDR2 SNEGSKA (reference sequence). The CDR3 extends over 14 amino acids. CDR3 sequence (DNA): TGCAGTGCTAGGGGGACAGCTGATAATTCACCCCTCCACTTT. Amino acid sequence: CSARGTADNSPLHF.

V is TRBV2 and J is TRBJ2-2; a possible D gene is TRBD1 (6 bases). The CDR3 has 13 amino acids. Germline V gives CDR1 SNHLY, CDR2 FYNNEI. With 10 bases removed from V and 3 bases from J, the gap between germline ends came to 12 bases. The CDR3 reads CATPGHHTGELFF. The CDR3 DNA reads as TGTGCCACACCGGGACACCACACCGGGGAGCTGTTTTTT.

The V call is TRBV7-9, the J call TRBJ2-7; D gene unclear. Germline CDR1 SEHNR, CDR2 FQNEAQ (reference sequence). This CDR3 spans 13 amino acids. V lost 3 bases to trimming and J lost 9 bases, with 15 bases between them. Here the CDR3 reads CASSFKGTDTQYF. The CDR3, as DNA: TGTGCCAGCAGCTTCAAGGGAACAGATACGCAGTACTTC. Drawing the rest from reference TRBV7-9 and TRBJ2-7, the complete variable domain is DTGVSQNPRHKITKRGQNVTFRCDPISEHNRLYWYRQTLGQGPEFLTYFQNEAQLEKSRLLSDRFSAERPKGSFSTLEIQRTEQGDSAMYLCASSFKGTDTQYFGPGTRLTVT.

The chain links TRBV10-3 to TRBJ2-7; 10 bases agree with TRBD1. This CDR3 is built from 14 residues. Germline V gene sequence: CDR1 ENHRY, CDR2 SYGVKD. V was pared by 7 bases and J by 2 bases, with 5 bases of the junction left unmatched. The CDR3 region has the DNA TGTGCCATCACGGACAGGGGGATCACCTACGAGCAGTACTTC. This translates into CAITDRGITYEQYF.

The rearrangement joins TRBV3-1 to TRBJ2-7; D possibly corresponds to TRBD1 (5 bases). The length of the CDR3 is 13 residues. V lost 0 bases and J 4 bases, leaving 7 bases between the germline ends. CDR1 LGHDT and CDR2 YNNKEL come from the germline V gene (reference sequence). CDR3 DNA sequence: TGTGCCAGCAGCCAAGATAACAGGTACGAGCAGTACTTC. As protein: CASSQDNRYEQYF.

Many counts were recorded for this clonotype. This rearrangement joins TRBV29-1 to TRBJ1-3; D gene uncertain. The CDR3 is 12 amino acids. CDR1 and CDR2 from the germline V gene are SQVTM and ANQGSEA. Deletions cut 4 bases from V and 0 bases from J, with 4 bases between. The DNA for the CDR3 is TGCAGCGTTGGGATCTCTGGAAACACCATATATTTT. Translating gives CSVGISGNTIYF. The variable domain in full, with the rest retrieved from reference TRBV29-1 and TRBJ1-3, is SAVISQKPSRDICQRGTSLTIQCQVDSQVTMMFWYRQQPGQSLTLIATANQGSEATYESGFVIDKFPISRPNLTFSTLTVSNMSPEDSSIYLCSVGISGNTIYFGEGSWLTVV.